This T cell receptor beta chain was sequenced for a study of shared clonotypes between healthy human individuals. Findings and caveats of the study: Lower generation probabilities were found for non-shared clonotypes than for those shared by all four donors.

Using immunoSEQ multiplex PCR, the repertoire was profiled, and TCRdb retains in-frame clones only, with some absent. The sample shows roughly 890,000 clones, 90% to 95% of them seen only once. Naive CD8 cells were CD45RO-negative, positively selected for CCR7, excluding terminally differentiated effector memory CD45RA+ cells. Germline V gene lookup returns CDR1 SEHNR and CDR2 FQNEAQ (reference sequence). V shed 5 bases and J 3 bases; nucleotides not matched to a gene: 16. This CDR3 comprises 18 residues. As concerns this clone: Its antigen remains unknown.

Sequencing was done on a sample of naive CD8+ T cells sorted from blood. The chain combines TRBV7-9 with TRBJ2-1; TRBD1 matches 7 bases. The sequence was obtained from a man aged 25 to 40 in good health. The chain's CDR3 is CASSHLKSPRGNYNEQFF. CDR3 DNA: TGTGCCAGCAGCCATCTTAAGTCCCCCAGGGGGAACTACAATGAGCAGTTCTTC.